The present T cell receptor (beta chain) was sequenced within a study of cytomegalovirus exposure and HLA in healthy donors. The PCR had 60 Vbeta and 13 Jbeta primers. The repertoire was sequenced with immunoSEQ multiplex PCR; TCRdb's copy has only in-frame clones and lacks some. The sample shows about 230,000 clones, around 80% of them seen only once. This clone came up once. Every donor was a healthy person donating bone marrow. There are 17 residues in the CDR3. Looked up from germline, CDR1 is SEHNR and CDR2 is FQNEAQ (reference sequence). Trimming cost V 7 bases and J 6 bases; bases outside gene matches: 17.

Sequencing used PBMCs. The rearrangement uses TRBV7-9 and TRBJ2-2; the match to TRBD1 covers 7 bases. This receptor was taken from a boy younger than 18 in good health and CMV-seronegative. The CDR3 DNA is TGTGCCAGCAACCCCGAGAGGCCAGGGGGAAAGGCCGGGGAGCTGTTTTTT. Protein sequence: CASNPERPGGKAGELFF.